The 5 T cell receptor beta chains below were found in one sample sequenced in a study of early T cells in non-severe SARS-CoV-2 infection. TCRdb reprocessed the 5' RACE reads via MiXCR and lists one record per CDR3 protein. The sample records tens of thousands of distinct CDR3 sequences, roughly 12% being singletons. The sequenced sample consisted of whole blood. These receptors were taken from an adult who was a healthcare worker with PCR-confirmed SARS-CoV-2 infection or an uninfected control (not recorded which).

This clonotype has a count of ten or more. This chain uses TRBV12-3 or TRBV12-4 with TRBJ2-4; 7 bases map to TRBD2. The CDR3 covers 17 residues. Trimming removed 5 bases from V and 0 bases from J; junction bases left unmatched: 10. The CDR3 nucleotides are TGTGCCAGCAGTCTCCGAGGAGCGGGGTTAGCCAAAAACATTCAGTACTTC. This sequence encodes CASSLRGAGLAKNIQYF.

This clonotype appeared many times. The chain uses TRBV9 and TRBJ2-1, with 13 bases identical to TRBD2. The CDR3 extends over 16 amino acids. V lost 4 bases, J lost 3 bases, and 4 bases stayed unmatched. In germline, CDR1 is SGDLS, CDR2 YYNGEE. The CDR3 is CASSPRTSGSYNEQFF. CDR3 DNA: TGTGCCAGCAGCCCCAGGACTAGCGGGAGCTACAATGAGCAGTTCTTC.

This clonotype has a handful of counts. V is TRBV18 and J is TRBJ2-5; D is undetermined. V lost 6 bases to trimming and J lost 0 bases, with 14 bases between them. CDR1 is KGHSH, CDR2 LQKENI, per germline. The CDR3 has 15 amino acids. CDR3 sequence reads: CASSTGLGYQETQYF. Written as DNA, the CDR3 is TGTGCCAGCTCCACGGGCCTTGGCTACCAAGAGACCCAGTACTTC.

This clonotype was recorded at least ten times. The chain is built from TRBV6-2 or TRBV6-3 and TRBJ2-3; the D is unclear. With 3 bases removed from V and 1 base from J, the gap between germline ends came to 8 bases. CDR3 length: 14 amino acids. The germline V gene has CDR1 MNHEY and CDR2 SVGEGT. The CDR3 here is CASSYALGTDTQYF. For the CDR3, the DNA is TGTGCCAGCAGTTATGCTCTTGGCACAGATACGCAGTATTTT.

A few counts support this clonotype. The chain is built from TRBV20-1 and TRBJ1-6; TRBD1 agrees at 10 bases. The ends lost 3 bases at V and 4 bases at J; junction bases unmatched: 3. The CDR3 totals 15 residues. CDR1 and CDR2 (germline): DFQATT, SNEGSKA (reference sequence). The CDR3 DNA sequence: TGCAGTGCTAGGACAGGGGGCGCTTATAATTCACCCCTCCACTTT. Translating it yields CSARTGGAYNSPLHF.